These T cell receptor beta chains were read from a single sample in a study of cytomegalovirus exposure and HLA in healthy donors. The protocol was immunoSEQ multiplex PCR, while the TCRdb copy is restricted to in-frame clones and leaves out a portion. The table records 210,000 or so clones, about 86% of them present only once. What was sequenced was PBMCs. These receptors were taken from a woman younger than 35 in good health and CMV-seronegative. Each CDR3 is given with its conserved first and last residue. D genes are given only for firm matches.

V gene	D gene	J gene	CDR3 protein
TRBV2	-	TRBJ2-2	CASSDASVTTGELFF
TRBV28	TRBD1	TRBJ2-1	CASRSPTGSNNEQFF
TRBV5-6	TRBD2	TRBJ2-3	CASSHIAGGKIDTQYF
TRBV7-6	TRBD1	TRBJ2-1	CASRLYGQGKGEQFF
TRBV6-5	-	TRBJ2-5	CATDTSQETQYF
TRBV2	-	TRBJ2-7	CASSLRVEQYF
TRBV9	-	TRBJ2-5	CASSAGLYETQYF
TRBV7-9	-	TRBJ1-2	CASSLAGGVGYTF
TRBV28	-	TRBJ2-4	CASGGVVAKNIQYF
TRBV29-1	TRBD1	TRBJ2-3	CSGSTGVSTDTQYF
TRBV19	-	TRBJ1-1	CASSIGWGEDEAFF
TRBV9	-	TRBJ1-2	CASSGASRYGYTF
TRBV5-1	TRBD2	TRBJ2-1	CASSNSGTTYNEQFF
TRBV6-5	TRBD2	TRBJ2-1	CASSYTSGRVLNEQFF
TRBV5-4	TRBD2	TRBJ2-1	CASSFSPLGLAGGNEQFF
TRBV29-1	-	TRBJ2-7	CSVEAEGSYEQYF
TRBV6-6	-	TRBJ1-3	CASSYSTSSGNTIYF
TRBV6-6	TRBD2	TRBJ2-7	CASSQPSSGGIYEQYF
TRBV2	TRBD2	TRBJ2-5	CASTPRASGEQETQYF
TRBV9	TRBD2	TRBJ2-1	CASSVFAGGDNEQFF
TRBV28	TRBD1	TRBJ1-2	CASRRQGVRGYTF
TRBV28	-	TRBJ2-7	CASSSPPGKQYF
TRBV5-5	-	TRBJ2-5	CASSSAGVQETQYF
TRBV4-1	TRBD2	TRBJ2-1	CASSQDVLLAGGFNEQFF
TRBV28	TRBD1	TRBJ1-2	CASGDSNYGYTF
TRBV4-2	TRBD2	TRBJ2-7	CASSPRTSGTYEQYF
TRBV29-1	TRBD1	TRBJ1-1	CSVDGQGSVTEAFF
TRBV27	-	TRBJ1-1	CASSFAENTEAFF
TRBV29-1	TRBD1	TRBJ2-7	CSVGGGQGPYEQYF
TRBV5-1	TRBD2	TRBJ2-1	CASSFGGLAGDTHEQFF
TRBV15	TRBD1	TRBJ2-7	CATSRGDSTVYEQYF
TRBV25-1	-	TRBJ1-1	CASSFVGGTEAFF
TRBV7-9	TRBD1	TRBJ1-5	CASSRTGVNQPQHF
TRBV2	TRBD2	TRBJ2-3	CAIPSGTSTDTQYF
TRBV28	TRBD1	TRBJ1-4	CASSFDRAGEKLFF
TRBV19	TRBD1	TRBJ2-7	CASSFTGTGSYEQYF
TRBV6-5	TRBD2	TRBJ2-7	CASSFLGTSVSYEQYF
TRBV6-5	-	TRBJ2-1	CASGSGAGNEQFF
TRBV28	-	TRBJ1-2	CATLDGYGYTF
TRBV5-6	TRBD1	TRBJ1-5	CASSGRDRFVYGNQPQHF
TRBV28	-	TRBJ2-1	CASRTGIRAYNEQFF
TRBV5-6	-	TRBJ2-3	CASSLGQLTDTQYF
TRBV2	-	TRBJ1-3	CASSADISSGNTIYF